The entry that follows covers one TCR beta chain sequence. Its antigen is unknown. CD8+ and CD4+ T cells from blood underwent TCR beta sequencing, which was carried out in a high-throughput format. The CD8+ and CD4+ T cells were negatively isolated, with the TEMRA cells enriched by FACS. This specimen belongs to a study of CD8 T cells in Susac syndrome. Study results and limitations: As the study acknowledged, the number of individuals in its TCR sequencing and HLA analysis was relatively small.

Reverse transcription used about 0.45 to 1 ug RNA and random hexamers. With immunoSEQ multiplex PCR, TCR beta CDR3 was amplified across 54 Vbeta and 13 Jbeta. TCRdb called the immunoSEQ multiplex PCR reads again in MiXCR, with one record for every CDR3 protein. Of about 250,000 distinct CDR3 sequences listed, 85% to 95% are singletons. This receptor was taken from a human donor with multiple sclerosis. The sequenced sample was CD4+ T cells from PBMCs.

In nucleotides, the CDR3 is TGTGCCAGCAGCCAAGTTGGTCAGGGGGGGACCCAGTACTTC. Encoded protein: CASSQVGQGGTQYF. The J gene is TRBJ2-5, the V gene TRBV3-1; D might be TRBD1 (7 bases). The CDR3 loop spans 14 amino acids. Trimming left V 1 base short and J 7 bases short, with 13 bases between. CDR1 is LGHDT, CDR2 YNNKEL, per germline (reference sequence).